A single sample gave rise to the 26 T cell receptor beta chains below, sequenced in a study of shared clonotypes between healthy human individuals. Profiling relied on immunoSEQ multiplex PCR, and the TCRdb table lists in-frame clones only, not all of them. Of a few million clones listed, 80% to 95% are singletons. Sequencing used naive CD4+ T cells from PBMCs. Subset: CD45RA+ positively selected. The receptors shown here come from a man aged 18 to 29 in good health. Some clones in this sample may be carry-over from other donors' samples.

As concerns this clone: The same CDR3 arises from other DNA sequences in this sample as well. This sequence joins TRBV18 and TRBJ2-3, with 13 bases matching TRBD2. In germline, CDR1 is KGHSH, CDR2 LQKENI. The CDR3 consists of 17 residues. Trimming cost V 2 bases and J 3 bases; bases outside gene matches: 5. The CDR3 loop reads CASSPTRTSGRTDTQYF. CDR3 in DNA: TGTGCCAGCTCACCAACCAGGACTAGCGGGAGAACAGATACGCAGTATTTT.

The chain joins TRBV5-4 to TRBJ2-7, with 9 bases aligning to TRBD1. V lost 0 bases to trimming and J lost 6 bases; unmatched junction nucleotides: 4. The CDR3 loop spans 14 amino acids. CDR1 is SGHNT, CDR2 YYREEE, per germline (reference sequence). The CDR3 nucleotides read TGTGCCAGCAGCTTGGGAGGGACAGGGATCGAGCAGTACTTC. It yields the protein CASSLGGTGIEQYF.

The chain employs TRBV28 and TRBJ1-3; D unresolved. The CDR3 covers 14 residues. Germline V gene sequence: CDR1 MDHEN, CDR2 SYDVKM. Deletions cut 7 bases from V and 1 base from J, with 11 bases between. This chain's CDR3 is CASINRGSGNTIYF. The CDR3 coding sequence is TGTGCCAGCATTAATCGGGGATCTGGAAACACCATATATTTT.

V is TRBV5-1 and J is TRBJ2-5; D is uncertain. Trimming shortened V by 4 bases and J by 5 bases, and 12 bases separated the two germline ends. Germline V gene data show CDR1 as SGHRS and CDR2 as YFSETQ. This CDR3 spans 13 amino acids. The CDR3 nucleotides read TGCGCCAGCAGCAGAAAACCTGGGGAGACCCAGTACTTC. Residues: CASSRKPGETQYF.

The chain joins TRBV19 to TRBJ1-1, with D unclear. The CDR3 spans 15 residues. Germline CDR1 is LNHDA and CDR2 is SQIVND (reference sequence). V was cut by 7 bases and J by 4 bases, with 19 bases left in between. CDR3 DNA sequence: TGTGCCAGTAATAAACAGCCCTTCGAGGGCACTGAAGCTTTCTTT. This encodes CASNKQPFEGTEAFF.

V usage is TRBV7-6 and J usage is TRBJ2-5; maybe TRBD2 (6 bases). Trimming stripped 4 bases from V and 3 bases from J, with 12 bases between. The CDR3 is 14 residues long. Germline values: CDR1 SGHVS, CDR2 FNYEAQ. CDR3 sequence reads: CASSWEARKETQYF. In DNA form, the CDR3 reads TGTGCCAGCAGCTGGGAGGCGAGAAAAGAGACCCAGTACTTC.

The chain is built from TRBV7-9 and TRBJ1-5; D is undetermined. This CDR3 contains 16 residues. Trimming cost V 1 base and J 1 base, with 11 bases left between them. Germline V gene sequence: CDR1 SEHNR, CDR2 FQNEAQ (reference sequence). CDR3 residues: CASSLGVGFSNQPQHF. The CDR3, as DNA: TGTGCCAGCAGCTTAGGGGTAGGGTTCAGCAATCAGCCCCAGCATTTT.

The chain is built from TRBV28 and TRBJ1-2; no firm D call. CDR1 and CDR2 (germline): MDHEN, SYDVKM. The CDR3 sequence is 14 residues long. V was clipped by 1 base and J by 0 bases, with 6 bases between them. CDR3 DNA: TGTGCCAGCAGTTTATCCGGGTCTAACTATGGCTACACCTTC. Protein sequence: CASSLSGSNYGYTF.

J is TRBJ2-3 and V is TRBV5-4, with TRBD1 matching over 9 bases. The CDR3 is 15 residues long. Germline CDR1 is SGHNT and CDR2 is YYREEE (reference sequence). V dropped 5 bases and J dropped 0; count of bases not matched to a gene: 4. CDR3 nucleotide sequence: TGTGCCAGCAGAACCGGGACAGGGAGCACAGATACGCAGTATTTT. Residues: CASRTGTGSTDTQYF.

This clone appeared once. The chain is built from TRBV28 and TRBJ2-7; 8 positions agree with TRBD1. The CDR3 loop spans 13 amino acids. Trimming took 2 bases from V and 4 from J; bases not matched to a gene: 1. The V gene's germline CDR1 is MDHEN and CDR2 SYDVKM. The CDR3 DNA sequence: TGTGCCAGCAGTTTAAGGACAGGGTACGAGCAGTACTTC. Translation: CASSLRTGYEQYF.

This clone was seen more than once but under ten times. V usage is TRBV7-8 and J usage is TRBJ1-1, with 8 bases lining up with TRBD1. This CDR3 comprises 13 residues. The trim removed 5 bases at V and 4 bases at J, leaving 3 bases unmatched. Germline lookup yields CDR1 SGHVS and CDR2 FQNEAQ. CDR3 nucleotides: TGTGCCAGCAGCGCAGGACAGGGCACTGAAGCTTTCTTT. Translated, it gives CASSAGQGTEAFF.

As regards this clone: Other DNA sequences in this sample translate to the same CDR3. The chain is built from TRBV4-3 and TRBJ2-1, with a weak D call TRBD1 (5 bases). Germline values: CDR1 LGHNA, CDR2 YSLEER. Trimming cost V 0 bases and J 3 bases, with 9 bases left between them. CDR3 length equals 15 residues. CDR3 bases: TGCGCCAGCAGCCAAGAGGGCAGGGTCTACAATGAGCAGTTCTTC. The encoded protein is CASSQEGRVYNEQFF.

The rearrangement joins TRBV18 to TRBJ1-1; maybe TRBD1 (6 bases). Trimming cost V 5 bases and J 0 bases, with 25 bases left between them. CDR1 KGHSH and CDR2 LQKENI come from the germline V gene. The CDR3 has 19 residues. CDR3 region: CASSYVGQTISQLNTEAFF. CDR3 in DNA: TGTGCCAGCTCATACGTAGGACAGACAATCTCCCAGTTGAACACTGAAGCTTTCTTT.

This chain uses TRBV5-1 with TRBJ2-3; TRBD2 matches at 10 bases. Losses at the gene ends were 7 bases for V and 4 bases for J; bases not matched to a gene: 9. The CDR3 sequence is 15 residues long. Germline-derived CDR1 and CDR2 are SGHRS and YFSETQ. As DNA, the CDR3 is TGCGCCAGCTCGAGGCTAGCGGGAGAGTCAGATACGCAGTATTTT. This encodes CASSRLAGESDTQYF.

The chain has TRBV6-6 and TRBJ2-7, with TRBD2 as a possible D gene (6 bases). Germline V gene data show CDR1 as MNHNY and CDR2 as SVGAGI (reference sequence). V lost 0 bases to trimming and J lost 1 base, with 13 bases between them. This CDR3 contains 16 residues. This CDR3 reads CASSYSAGRSSYEQYF. The CDR3 region has the DNA TGTGCCAGCAGTTACTCGGCAGGGAGGTCATCCTACGAGCAGTACTTC.

The chain employs TRBV5-1 and TRBJ2-5; 8 bases agree with TRBD2. V shed 4 bases, J shed 1 base, and the junction held 9 bases outside the gene matches. CDR3 length: 16 amino acids. Germline CDR1 SGHRS, CDR2 YFSETQ. The CDR3 DNA sequence: TGCGCCAGCAGCCCTGGACTAGCCTCCTTCCAAGAGACCCAGTACTTC. Protein: CASSPGLASFQETQYF.

V and J are TRBV7-8 and TRBJ1-3, with a tentative D call TRBD1 (5 bases). V gave up 2 bases and J gave up 0 bases, with 11 bases separating them. Germline V gene sequence: CDR1 SGHVS, CDR2 FQNEAQ. The CDR3 consists of 16 residues. This CDR3 reads CASSLTGHGSGNTIYF. The CDR3 DNA reads TGTGCCAGCAGCTTAACTGGACATGGCTCTGGAAACACCATATATTTT. Using reference TRBV7-8 and TRBJ1-3 for the parts outside the CDR3, the full variable domain is GAGVSQSPRYKVAKRGQDVALRCDPISGHVSLFWYQQALGQGPEFLTYFQNEAQLDKSGLPSDRFFAERPEGSVSTLKIQRTQQEDSAVYLCASSLTGHGSGNTIYFGEGSWLTVV.

This sequence joins TRBV6-6 and TRBJ1-4; D uncertain. The CDR3 consists of 14 residues. Trimming took off 8 bases at V and 8 bases at J, with 18 bases between the two ends. Germline CDR1 reads MNHNY; CDR2 reads SVGAGI (reference sequence). The CDR3 DNA is TGTGCCAGCGGAGCCCCATCCAACTTGGAAAAACTGTTTTTT. The encoded protein is CASGAPSNLEKLFF.

J is TRBJ2-7 and V is TRBV1. TRBV1 is termed a pseudogene. The CDR3 loop spans 11 amino acids. Here the CDR3 reads CTSSQKNEQYF. In DNA form, the CDR3 reads TGCACCAGCAGCCAAAAGAACGAGCAGTACTTC.

V usage is TRBV7-2 and J usage is TRBJ2-7; 11 nucleotides line up with TRBD1. V was pared by 4 bases and J by 4 bases, with 9 bases of the junction left unmatched. This CDR3 has 16 amino acids. Germline V gives CDR1 SGHTA, CDR2 FQGNSA. This CDR3 reads CASSSTGTGGMYEQYF. The CDR3 nucleotides are TGTGCCAGCAGCTCCACCGGGACAGGGGGGATGTACGAGCAGTACTTC.

This clone was detected a few times. The chain links TRBV4-3 to TRBJ1-2; 12 bases align to TRBD1. Per the germline V gene, CDR1 is LGHNA and CDR2 is YSLEER. The junction had 10 bases not matched to a gene; V was cut back by 5 bases and J by 3 bases. The CDR3 covers 17 residues. CDR3 bases: TGCGCCAGCAGCGCCGGGACAGGGGGCGCCTGGGACTATGGCTACACCTTC. This sequence encodes CASSAGTGGAWDYGYTF.

The chain recombines TRBV28 with TRBJ2-2; D is perhaps TRBD1 (6 bases). The length of the CDR3 is 14 residues. Germline values: CDR1 MDHEN, CDR2 SYDVKM. Trimming shortened V by 7 bases and J by 4 bases, and 13 bases separated the two germline ends. The CDR3 nucleotides read TGTGCCAGCAAGGCGGCAGGGGCCACCGGGGAGCTGTTTTTT. Protein product: CASKAAGATGELFF.

The chain combines TRBV2 with TRBJ2-7; D gene ambiguous. Germline loops: CDR1 SNHLY, CDR2 FYNNEI. V gave up 2 bases and J gave up 3 bases, with 5 bases separating them. The CDR3 is 12 residues long. CDR3 nucleotides: TGTGCCAGCAGTGAACAGGTCTACGAGCAGTACTTC. Translated, it gives CASSEQVYEQYF.

The chain joins TRBV6-1 to TRBJ2-4; 9 bases agree with TRBD1. CDR3 length: 14 residues. Unmatched junction bases numbered 1, after V lost 1 base and J lost 6 bases. The germline CDR1 and CDR2 sequences are MNHNS and SASEGT. CDR3 protein: CASSEGTGVNIQYF. Written as DNA, the CDR3 is TGTGCCAGCAGTGAAGGGACAGGGGTAAACATTCAGTACTTC.

The gene calls are TRBV7-9 and TRBJ2-3; 8 bases line up with TRBD1. The ends lost 5 bases at V and 3 bases at J; junction bases unmatched: 7. Germline V lookup: CDR1 SEHNR, CDR2 FQNEAQ (reference sequence). The CDR3 has 15 amino acids. The CDR3 DNA sequence: TGTGCCAGCAGCAAAGGCCAGGGGGCGACAGATACGCAGTATTTT. Its protein product is CASSKGQGATDTQYF.

This chain uses TRBV28 with TRBJ2-7; tentatively, D is TRBD1 or TRBD2 (5 bases each). Looked up from germline, CDR1 is MDHEN and CDR2 is SYDVKM. This CDR3 has 16 amino acids. Trimming removed 3 bases from V and 4 bases from J, with 19 bases in between. Written as DNA, the CDR3 is TGTGCCAGCAGTTTCCCCCGGGGCTCGGGGAAGTACGAGCAGTACTTC. Encoded protein: CASSFPRGSGKYEQYF. Full variable domain (rest looked up from reference TRBV28 and TRBJ2-7): DVKVTQSSRYLVKRTGEKVFLECVQDMDHENMFWYRQDPGLGLRLIYFSYDVKMKEKGDIPEGYSVSREKKERFSLILESASTNQTSMYLCASSFPRGSGKYEQYFGPGTRLTVT.